The T cell receptor beta chain described here comes from a study of human T cells and chemical hapten exposure. As for the study in general: Patch testing was performed with 0.01% DPC on the upper back, with reading at 6 days.

Study-level points and caveats: Donors' alopecia may make their immune response differ from healthy people's.

Trimming removed 1 base at V and 4 bases at J, with 14 bases between. The CDR3 is 16 residues long. Looked up from germline, CDR1 is SGHTA and CDR2 is FQGNSA. A note on this clonotype: The target antigen is unknown.

Time point indicated: patch test 2, 6 weeks after DPC sensitization. Treatment given: therapeutic diphenylcyclopropenone sensitization with weekly scalp DPC. As the library was built, unique molecular identifiers were attached to individual cDNA molecules. A single record per CDR3 protein comes from TCRdb applying MiXCR to the RACE reads. Of under 100,000 distinct CDR3 sequences listed, 9.5% to 12% are singletons. The input for sequencing was whole blood, taken in connection with sensitization to the hapten diphenylcyclopropenone (DPC). The clonotype originates from a woman aged 40 to 49 with alopecia areata. Some clones in this sample may be carry-over from other donors' samples. The chain carries TRBV7-2 and TRBJ1-5; D not certain. The CDR3 coding sequence is TGTGCCAGCAGCTTAGTTCTGGGCTTAACTAATCAGCCCCAGCATTTT. This sequence encodes CASSLVLGLTNQPQHF.